This T cell receptor beta chain was sequenced in a study of Siglec-9 on CD8 T cells in melanoma. Regarding the study as a whole: An effector memory CD8+ T-cell subset seemingly accumulating in melanoma was reportedly marked and regulated by Siglec-9.

Data came from immunoSEQ multiplex PCR; TCRdb stores just in-frame clones and leaves some out. The table lists more than 25,000 clones, 80% of them singletons. The CDR3 is 15 residues long. CDR1 and CDR2 from the germline V gene are SGDLS and YYNGEE. V was shortened by 4 bases and J by 0 bases, with 11 bases between the two germline ends. In the case of this clone: The antigen is not known.

This receptor was obtained from a human donor in good health. Sequenced: Siglec-9- CD8+ T cells sorted from blood. The chain uses TRBV9 and TRBJ2-1; D assignment may be TRBD1 or TRBD2 (5 bases each). The CDR3 coding sequence is TGTGCCAGCAGCCAGGGAAGCGGCTCCTACAATGAGCAGTTCTTC. Amino acids: CASSQGSGSYNEQFF.